The present T cell receptor beta chain was sequenced within a study of blood T cell repertoires in COVID-19. Study summary: Sites in the United States, Italy and Spain provided acute and convalescent COVID-19 samples. The cDNA or gDNA used as material had been derived from T cells, B-cell-depleted T cells, or PBMCs.

Germline CDR1 and CDR2: SNHLY and FYNNEI. Deletions cut 7 bases from V and 4 bases from J, with 10 bases between. This CDR3 contains 13 residues. Repertoires were generated with immunoSEQ multiplex PCR, while TCRdb's copy carries only in-frame clones and drops some. The data contain about 50,000 clones, around 90% of them singletons. The V call is TRBV2, the J call TRBJ2-2; D gene uncertain. The source is a man aged 50-60 years with active COVID-19. Material: peripheral blood. This CDR3 is CASTGGSTGELFF. CDR3 in DNA: TGTGCCAGCACCGGCGGCTCCACCGGGGAGCTGTTTTTT.